This TCR beta chain is from a study of graft-versus-host responses after intestinal transplantation. Study in general: The whole recipient group had anti-thymocyte globulin induction followed by tacrolimus and steroids for roughly three years. Regarding the study as a whole: Allograft graft-versus-host to host-versus-graft clonal ratios ran high in patients with graft-donor T cell macrochimerism. GvH clones occurred in recipient marrow; some first appeared in ileum or blood.

Germline V gene lookup returns CDR1 SGHVS and CDR2 FNYEAQ. The CDR3 length is 13 residues. Trimming shortened V by 2 bases and J by 7 bases, and 11 bases separated the two germline ends. Measured with immunoSEQ multiplex PCR; TCRdb has only the in-frame clones, and not every one. The sample shows 30,000 to 40,000 clones, around 83% of them seen only once. This clone appeared a few times. Antigen unknown. The sequence was obtained from a human patient who received an intestinal transplant, so some T cells may come from the graft donor. Sequencing used PBMCs, obtained roughly 34 months after transplant. The V call is TRBV7-6, the J call TRBJ1-1, with a weak D call TRBD1 (5 bases). This CDR3 is CASSLSRDDEAFF. The DNA of the CDR3 is TGTGCCAGCAGCTTATCCAGGGATGATGAAGCTTTCTTT.